This T cell receptor (beta chain) was profiled in a study of cytomegalovirus exposure and HLA in healthy donors. PCR was performed using 60 Vbeta and 13 Jbeta primers. The table came from immunoSEQ multiplex PCR; TCRdb's copy has only in-frame clones and leaves some out. Of fewer than 150,000 clones in the sample, 70% to 80% were seen once. CDR3 length: 20 residues. Germline lookup yields CDR1 LNHNV and CDR2 YYDKDF (reference sequence). Between the trimmed V and J ends, which lost 0 bases and 0 bases, there was a span of 21 bases. The sequence came from a woman aged 45-65 years in good health and CMV-seropositive. Sequencing was done on a sample of PBMCs. The chain recombines TRBV15 with TRBJ2-1; weak D call: TRBD2 (6 bases). The CDR3 spells CATSRDRGVIGGSSYNEQFF. In nucleotides, the CDR3 is TGTGCCACCAGCAGAGATCGGGGAGTGATCGGGGGTAGCTCCTACAATGAGCAGTTCTTC. The variable domain in full, completed from reference TRBV15 and TRBJ2-1, reads DAMVIQNPRYQVTQFGKPVTLSCSQTLNHNVMYWYQQKSSQAPKLLFHYYDKDFNNEADTPDNFQSRRPNTSFCFLDIRSPGLGDTAMYLCATSRDRGVIGGSSYNEQFFGPGTRLTVL.